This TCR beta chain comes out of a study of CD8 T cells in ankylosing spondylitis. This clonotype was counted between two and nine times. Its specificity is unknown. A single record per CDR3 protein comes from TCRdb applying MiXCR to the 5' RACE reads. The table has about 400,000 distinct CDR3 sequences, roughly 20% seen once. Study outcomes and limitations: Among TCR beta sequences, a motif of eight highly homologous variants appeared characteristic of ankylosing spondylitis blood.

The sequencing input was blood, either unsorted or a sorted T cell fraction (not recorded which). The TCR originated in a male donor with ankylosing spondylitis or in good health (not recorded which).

The CDR3 region is CATRGGEAFF. CDR3 sequence (DNA): TGTGCCACCCGGGGAGGGGAAGCTTTCTTT. V and J are TRBV25-1 and TRBJ1-1; D remains unclear. CDR3 length equals 10 residues. Trimming pared 10 bases from V and 8 bases from J, leaving 11 bases between. Per germline, CDR1 MGHDK and CDR2 SYGVNS. Full variable domain (remainder filled in from reference TRBV25-1 and TRBJ1-1): EADIYQTPRYLVIGTGKKITLECSQTMGHDKMYWYQQDPGMELHLIHYSYGVNSTEKGDLSSESTVSRIRTEHFPLTLESARPSHTSQYLCATRGGEAFFGQGTRLTVV.